Sequencing of this T cell receptor (beta chain) was carried out in a study of T cells after yellow fever vaccination. By 5'RACE template switching, TCR cDNA was produced, with a universal primer site and UMIs added in the process. TCRdb analysed the 5' RACE reads with MiXCR anew, one entry per CDR3 protein. This table has fewer than 450,000 distinct CDR3 sequences, 7% to 9% appearing once. From germline, CDR1 is SGHKS and CDR2 YYEKEE (reference sequence). The V and J ends lost 9 bases and 5 bases respectively, with 12 bases between them. CDR3 length equals 12 residues. This chain links TRBV5-5 with TRBJ2-1; D gene ambiguous. This receptor was obtained from a man aged 18 to 30 who received the YFV17D yellow fever vaccine. The specimen comprised PBMCs, sampled around 45 days after the first yellow fever vaccination. Here the CDR3 DNA reads TGTGCCATCCGACGGAGCGACAATGAGCAGTTCTTC. It specifies CAIRRSDNEQFF. The full variable domain, rest sourced from reference TRBV5-5 and TRBJ2-1, is DAGVTQSPTHLIKTRGQQVTLRCSPISGHKSVSWYQQVLGQGPQFIFQYYEKEERGRGNFPDRFSARQFPNYSSELNVNALLLGDSALYLCAIRRSDNEQFFGPGTRLTVL.